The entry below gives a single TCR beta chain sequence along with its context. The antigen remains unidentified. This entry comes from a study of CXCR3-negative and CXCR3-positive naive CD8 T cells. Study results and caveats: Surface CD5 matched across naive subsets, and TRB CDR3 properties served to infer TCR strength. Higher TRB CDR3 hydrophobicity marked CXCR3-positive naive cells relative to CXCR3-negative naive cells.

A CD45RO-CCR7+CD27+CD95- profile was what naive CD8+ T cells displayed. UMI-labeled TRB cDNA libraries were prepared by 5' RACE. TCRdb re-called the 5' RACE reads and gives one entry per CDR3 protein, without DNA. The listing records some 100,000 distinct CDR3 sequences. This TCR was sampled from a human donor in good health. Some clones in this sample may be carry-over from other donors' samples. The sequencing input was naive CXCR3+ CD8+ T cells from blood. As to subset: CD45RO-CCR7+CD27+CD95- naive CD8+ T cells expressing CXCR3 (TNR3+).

Here the CDR3 reads CASSPAWDSGANVLTF. This chain joins TRBV5-1 and TRBJ2-6. CDR3 length: 16 residues. Germline-derived CDR1 and CDR2 are SGHRS and YFSETQ.